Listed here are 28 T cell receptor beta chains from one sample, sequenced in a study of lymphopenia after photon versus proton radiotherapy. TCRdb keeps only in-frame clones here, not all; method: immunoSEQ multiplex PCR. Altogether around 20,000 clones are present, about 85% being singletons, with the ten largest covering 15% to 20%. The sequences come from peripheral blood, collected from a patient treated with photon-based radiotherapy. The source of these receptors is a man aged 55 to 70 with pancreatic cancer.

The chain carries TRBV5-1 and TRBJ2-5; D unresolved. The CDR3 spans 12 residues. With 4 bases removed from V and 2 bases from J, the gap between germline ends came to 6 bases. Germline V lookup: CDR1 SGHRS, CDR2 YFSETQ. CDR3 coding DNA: TGCGCCAGCAGCCAGCAGCAAGAGACCCAGTACTTC. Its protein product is CASSQQQETQYF.

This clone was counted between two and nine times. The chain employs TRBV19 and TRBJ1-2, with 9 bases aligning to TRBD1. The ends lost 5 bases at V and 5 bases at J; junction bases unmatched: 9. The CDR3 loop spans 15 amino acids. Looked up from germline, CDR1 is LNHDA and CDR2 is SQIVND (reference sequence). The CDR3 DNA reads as TGTGCCAGTAGTTTGACGGGACAGGGAGGTTATGGCTACACCTTC. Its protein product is CASSLTGQGGYGYTF.

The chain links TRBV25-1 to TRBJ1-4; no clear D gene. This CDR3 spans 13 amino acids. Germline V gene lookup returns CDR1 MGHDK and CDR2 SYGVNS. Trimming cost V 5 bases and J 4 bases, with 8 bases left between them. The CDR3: CASSPRYNEKLFF. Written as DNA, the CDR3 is TGTGCCAGCAGTCCGCGATATAATGAAAAACTGTTTTTT.

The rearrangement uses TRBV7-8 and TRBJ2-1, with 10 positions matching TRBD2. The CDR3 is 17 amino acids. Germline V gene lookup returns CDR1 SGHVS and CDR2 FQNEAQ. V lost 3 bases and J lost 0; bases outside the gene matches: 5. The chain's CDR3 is CASSLGSGGYSYNEQFF. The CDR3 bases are TGTGCCAGCAGCTTGGGTAGCGGGGGGTACTCCTACAATGAGCAGTTCTTC.

CDR3 protein: CASGFSNSGNTIYF. For the CDR3, the DNA is TGTGCCAGCGGTTTTTCAAACTCTGGAAACACCATATATTTT. The chain uses TRBV14 and TRBJ1-3; D not resolved. Germline lookup yields CDR1 SGHDN and CDR2 FVKESK. Trimming left V 8 bases short and J 0 bases short, with 11 bases between. The CDR3 covers 14 residues.

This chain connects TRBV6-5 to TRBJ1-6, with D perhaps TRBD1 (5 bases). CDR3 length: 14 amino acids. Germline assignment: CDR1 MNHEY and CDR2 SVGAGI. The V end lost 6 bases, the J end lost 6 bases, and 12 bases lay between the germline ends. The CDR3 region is CASRKDGGNSPLHF. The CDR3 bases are TGTGCCAGCAGGAAGGACGGGGGTAATTCACCCCTCCACTTT.

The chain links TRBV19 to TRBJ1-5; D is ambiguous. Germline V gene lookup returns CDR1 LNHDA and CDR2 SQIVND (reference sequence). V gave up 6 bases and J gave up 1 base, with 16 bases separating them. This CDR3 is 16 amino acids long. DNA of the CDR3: TGTGCCAGTAGCCCCTTCTCGTTTTACAGCAATCAGCCCCAGCATTTT. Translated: CASSPFSFYSNQPQHF.

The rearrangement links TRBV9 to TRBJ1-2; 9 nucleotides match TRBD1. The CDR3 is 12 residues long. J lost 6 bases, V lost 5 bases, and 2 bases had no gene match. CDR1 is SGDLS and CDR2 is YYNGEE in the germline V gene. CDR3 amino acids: CASRDRGDGYTF. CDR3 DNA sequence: TGTGCCAGCAGGGACAGGGGAGATGGCTACACCTTC. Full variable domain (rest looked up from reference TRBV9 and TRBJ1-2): DSGVTQTPKHLITATGQRVTLRCSPRSGDLSVYWYQQSLDQGLQFLIQYYNGEERAKGNILERFSAQQFPDLHSELNLSSLELGDSALYFCASRDRGDGYTFGSGTRLTVV.

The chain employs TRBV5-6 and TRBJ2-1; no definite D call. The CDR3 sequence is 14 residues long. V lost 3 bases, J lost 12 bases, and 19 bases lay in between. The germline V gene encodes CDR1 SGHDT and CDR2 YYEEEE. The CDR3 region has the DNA TGTGCCAGCAGCTCCGTCGGACGGAAAGGGCGGCAGTTCTTC. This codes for CASSSVGRKGRQFF.

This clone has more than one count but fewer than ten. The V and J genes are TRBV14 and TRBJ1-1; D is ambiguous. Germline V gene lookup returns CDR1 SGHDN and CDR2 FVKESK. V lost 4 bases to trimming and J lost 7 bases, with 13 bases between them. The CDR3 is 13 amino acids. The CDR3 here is CASSLTLQGEAFF. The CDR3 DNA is TGTGCCAGCAGCCTAACACTACAAGGTGAAGCTTTCTTT.

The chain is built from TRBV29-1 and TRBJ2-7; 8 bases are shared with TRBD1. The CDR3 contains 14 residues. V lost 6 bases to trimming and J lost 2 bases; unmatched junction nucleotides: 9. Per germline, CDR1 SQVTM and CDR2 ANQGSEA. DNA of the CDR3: TGCAGCGTGGACCCCGGGACAGGAGCCTACGAGCAGTACTTC. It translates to CSVDPGTGAYEQYF.

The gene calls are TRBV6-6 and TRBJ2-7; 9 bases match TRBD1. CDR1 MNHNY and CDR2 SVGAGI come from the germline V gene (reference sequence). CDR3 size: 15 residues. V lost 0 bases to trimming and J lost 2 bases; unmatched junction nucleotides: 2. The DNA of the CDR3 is TGTGCCAGCAGTTACTCGACAGGGGGACCCTACGAGCAGTACTTC. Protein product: CASSYSTGGPYEQYF.

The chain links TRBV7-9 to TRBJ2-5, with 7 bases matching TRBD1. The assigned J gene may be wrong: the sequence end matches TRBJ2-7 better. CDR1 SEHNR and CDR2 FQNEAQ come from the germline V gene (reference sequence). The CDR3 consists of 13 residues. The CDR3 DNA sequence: TGTGCCAGCACCCCTGGACAGGTCTACGAGCAGTACTTC. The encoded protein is CASTPGQVYEQYF.

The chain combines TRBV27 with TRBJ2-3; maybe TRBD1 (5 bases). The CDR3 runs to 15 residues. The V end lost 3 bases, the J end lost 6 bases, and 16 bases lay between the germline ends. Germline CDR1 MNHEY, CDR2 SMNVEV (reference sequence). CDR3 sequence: CASSLGTGIPDTQYF. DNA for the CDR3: TGTGCCAGCAGTTTGGGTACAGGAATCCCGGATACGCAGTATTTT.

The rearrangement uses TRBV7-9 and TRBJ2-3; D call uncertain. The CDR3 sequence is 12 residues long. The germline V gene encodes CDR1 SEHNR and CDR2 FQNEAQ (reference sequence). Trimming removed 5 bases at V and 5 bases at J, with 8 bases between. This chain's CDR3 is CASSPAVDTQYF. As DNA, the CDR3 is TGTGCCAGCAGCCCGGCCGTAGATACGCAGTATTTT.

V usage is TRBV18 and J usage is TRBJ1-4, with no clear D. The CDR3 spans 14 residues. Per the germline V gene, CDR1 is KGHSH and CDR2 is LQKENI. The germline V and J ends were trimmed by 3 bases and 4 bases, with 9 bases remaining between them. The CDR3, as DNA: TGTGCCAGCTCACCCGACCGGGGTAATGAAAAACTGTTTTTT. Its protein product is CASSPDRGNEKLFF.

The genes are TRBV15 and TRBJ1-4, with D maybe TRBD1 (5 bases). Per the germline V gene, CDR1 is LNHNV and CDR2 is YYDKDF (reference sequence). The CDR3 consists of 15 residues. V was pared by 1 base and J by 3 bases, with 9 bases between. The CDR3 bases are TGTGCCACCAGCAGAGGATGGGGCCCTAATGAAAAACTGTTTTTT. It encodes CATSRGWGPNEKLFF.

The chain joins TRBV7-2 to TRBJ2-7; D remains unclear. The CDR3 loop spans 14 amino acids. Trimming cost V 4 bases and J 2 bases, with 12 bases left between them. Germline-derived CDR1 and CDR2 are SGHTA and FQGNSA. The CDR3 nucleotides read TGTGCCAGCAGCTCCGGACCCTCTGCCTACGAGCAGTACTTC. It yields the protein CASSSGPSAYEQYF. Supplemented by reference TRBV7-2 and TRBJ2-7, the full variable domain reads GAGVSQSPSNKVTEKGKDVELRCDPISGHTALYWYRQSLGQGLEFLIYFQGNSAPDKSGLPSDRFSAERTGGSVSTLTIQRTQQEDSAVYLCASSSGPSAYEQYFGPGTRLTVT.

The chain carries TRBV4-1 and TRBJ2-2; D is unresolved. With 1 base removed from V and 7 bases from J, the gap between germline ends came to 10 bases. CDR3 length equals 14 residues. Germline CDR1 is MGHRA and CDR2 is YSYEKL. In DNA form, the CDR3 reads TGCGCCAGCAGCCAAGGTATAGAGATCGGGGAGCTGTTTTTT. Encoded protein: CASSQGIEIGELFF.

The CDR3 nucleotides are TGTGCCAGCACCACCCCGGGGATGGACACTGAAGCTTTCTTT. Its protein is CASTTPGMDTEAFF. V usage is TRBV6-5 and J usage is TRBJ1-1, with no clear D. This CDR3 is 14 amino acids long. Germline V CDR1 and CDR2: MNHEY, SVGAGI. The V end was cut by 7 bases, the J end by 3 bases, with 15 bases between.

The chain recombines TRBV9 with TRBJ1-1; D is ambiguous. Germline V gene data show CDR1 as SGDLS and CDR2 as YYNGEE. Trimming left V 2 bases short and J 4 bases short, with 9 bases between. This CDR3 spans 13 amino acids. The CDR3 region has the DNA TGTGCCAGCAGCGTCCGTCTGAGCACTGAAGCTTTCTTT. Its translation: CASSVRLSTEAFF.

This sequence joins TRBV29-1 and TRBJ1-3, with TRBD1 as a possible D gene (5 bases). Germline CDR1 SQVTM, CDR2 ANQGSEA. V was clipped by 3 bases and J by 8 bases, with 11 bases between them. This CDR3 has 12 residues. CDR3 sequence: CSVEDTVDTIYF. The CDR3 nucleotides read TGCAGCGTTGAGGACACGGTAGACACCATATATTTT.

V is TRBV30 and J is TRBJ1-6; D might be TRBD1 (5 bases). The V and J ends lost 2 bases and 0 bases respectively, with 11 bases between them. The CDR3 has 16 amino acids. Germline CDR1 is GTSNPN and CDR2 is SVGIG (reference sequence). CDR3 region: CAWSQRQSSYNSPLHF. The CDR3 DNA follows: TGTGCCTGGAGTCAAAGACAGAGCTCCTATAATTCACCCCTCCACTTT.

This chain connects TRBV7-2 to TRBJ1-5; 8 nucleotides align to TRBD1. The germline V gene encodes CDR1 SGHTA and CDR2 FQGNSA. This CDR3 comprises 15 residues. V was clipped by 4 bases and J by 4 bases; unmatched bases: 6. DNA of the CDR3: TGTGCCAGCAGCTCGACAGGGGTTATGAATCAGCCCCAGCATTTT. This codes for CASSSTGVMNQPQHF.

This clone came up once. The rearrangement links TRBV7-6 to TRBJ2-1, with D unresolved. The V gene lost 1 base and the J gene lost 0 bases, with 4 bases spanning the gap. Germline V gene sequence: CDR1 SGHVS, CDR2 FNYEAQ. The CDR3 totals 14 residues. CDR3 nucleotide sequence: TGTGCCAGCAGCTTAGTAAGCTCCTACAATGAGCAGTTCTTC. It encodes CASSLVSSYNEQFF.

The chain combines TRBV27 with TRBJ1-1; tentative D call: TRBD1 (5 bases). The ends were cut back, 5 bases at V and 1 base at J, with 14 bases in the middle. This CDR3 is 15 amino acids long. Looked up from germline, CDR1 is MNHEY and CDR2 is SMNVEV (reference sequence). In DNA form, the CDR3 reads TGTGCCAGCAGTCGCCCGCCAGGGAAGAACACTGAAGCTTTCTTT. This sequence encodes CASSRPPGKNTEAFF.

The CDR3 here is CASSPQGSNTIYF. CDR3 in DNA: TGTGCCAGCAGTCCCCAGGGTTCGAACACCATATATTTT. This chain joins TRBV27 and TRBJ1-3; a possible D gene is TRBD1 (5 bases). The V end lost 5 bases, the J end lost 7 bases, and 12 bases lay between the germline ends. Per germline, CDR1 MNHEY and CDR2 SMNVEV (reference sequence). The CDR3 has 13 amino acids.

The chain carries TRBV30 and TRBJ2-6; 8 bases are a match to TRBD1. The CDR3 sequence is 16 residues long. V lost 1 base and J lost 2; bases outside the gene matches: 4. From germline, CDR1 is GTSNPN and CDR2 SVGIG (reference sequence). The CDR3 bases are TGTGCCTGGAGTGACTGGGGACAGGCTGGGGCCAACGTCCTGACTTTC. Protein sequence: CAWSDWGQAGANVLTF.